Shown below are 8 T cell receptor beta chains from a single sample sequenced in a study of naive and memory T cell subsets. Amplification of ligated cDNA took four PCR rounds with SP2 and nested alpha and beta constant primers. A single record per CDR3 protein comes from TCRdb applying MiXCR to the 5' RACE reads. The sample has roughly 56,000 distinct CDR3 sequences; more than 7% are singletons. The library had UMIs added by 3' ligation of an oligonucleotide to TCR cDNA. All receptors derive from a male donor in good health.

This clonotype was picked up a small number of times. CDR3 residues: CSVWTTDAGISYNEQFF. In DNA, the CDR3 is TGCAGCGTTTGGACAACCGATGCGGGAATCTCCTACAATGAGCAGTTCTTC. V gene TRBV29-1 combines with J gene TRBJ2-1; TRBD2 is a possible D gene (6 bases). The ends were cut back, 5 bases at V and 0 bases at J, with 20 bases in the middle. CDR1 SQVTM and CDR2 ANQGSEA come from the germline V gene. The length of the CDR3 is 17 residues.

This clonotype came up a few times. The chain joins TRBV6-1 to TRBJ1-1, with a possible D match to TRBD1 (6 bases). The length of the CDR3 is 13 residues. Germline V CDR1 and CDR2: MNHNS, SASEGT. V lost 6 bases and J lost 1, with 9 bases in between. This CDR3 reads CASSVGGNTEAFF. The CDR3 nucleotides read TGTGCCAGCAGCGTAGGGGGGAACACTGAAGCTTTCTTT.

There are a few counts of this clonotype. The chain joins TRBV2 to TRBJ2-7, with D unclear. The CDR3 is 13 amino acids. V lost 4 bases, J lost 0 bases, and 7 bases lay in between. Germline V gives CDR1 SNHLY, CDR2 FYNNEI. CDR3 sequence: CASSVHGSYEQYF. In DNA form, the CDR3 reads TGTGCCAGCAGTGTACACGGCTCCTACGAGCAGTACTTC.

This clonotype was found a few times. V is TRBV7-2 and J is TRBJ1-1; 7 positions agree with TRBD1. CDR3 length equals 13 residues. V gave up 5 bases and J gave up 4 bases; unmatched junction bases: 4. The germline V gene encodes CDR1 SGHTA and CDR2 FQGNSA. CDR3 amino acids: CASSEGAGTEAFF. The CDR3 DNA follows: TGTGCCAGCAGCGAGGGGGCGGGCACTGAAGCTTTCTTT. Supplemented by reference TRBV7-2 and TRBJ1-1, the full variable domain reads GAGVSQSPSNKVTEKGKDVELRCDPISGHTALYWYRQSLGQGLEFLIYFQGNSAPDKSGLPSDRFSAERTGGSVSTLTIQRTQQEDSAVYLCASSEGAGTEAFFGQGTRLTVV.

The chain's CDR3 is CASSLDQGLYNEQFF. In DNA, the CDR3 is TGTGCCAGCAGCTTGGACCAGGGGCTTTACAATGAGCAGTTCTTC. The chain links TRBV5-4 to TRBJ2-1, with D possibly being TRBD1 (6 bases). The CDR3 length is 15 residues. The V and J ends lost 0 bases and 4 bases respectively, with 11 bases between them. Germline CDR1 reads SGHNT; CDR2 reads YYREEE (reference sequence).

This clonotype was seen repeatedly, ten times or more. The rearrangement links TRBV12-3 or TRBV12-4 to TRBJ2-1, with D perhaps matching TRBD1 or TRBD2 (6 bases each). The CDR3 has 15 residues. With 7 bases removed from V and 2 bases from J, the gap between germline ends came to 15 bases. As DNA, the CDR3 is TGTGCCAGCAATTTCCCTGGGGGGCCCTACAATGAGCAGTTCTTC. It translates to CASNFPGGPYNEQFF.

Many counts were recorded for this clonotype. This chain links TRBV2 with TRBJ1-1; 7 bases fit TRBD1. V lost 0 bases, J lost 7 bases, and 8 bases stayed unmatched. Germline V gene lookup returns CDR1 SNHLY and CDR2 FYNNEI. The CDR3 has 15 amino acids. CDR3 amino acids: CASSEAGTVMGEAFF. The CDR3 bases are TGTGCCAGCAGTGAAGCTGGGACAGTTATGGGTGAAGCTTTCTTT.

This clonotype was observed a single time. The gene calls are TRBV12-3 or TRBV12-4 and TRBJ2-7; possible D gene TRBD1, 6 bases. Between the trimmed V and J ends, which lost 6 bases and 1 base, there was a span of 16 bases. The CDR3 covers 15 residues. The CDR3 DNA reads TGTGCCAGCAGCCACACAGTTCAGGGGTCCTACGAGCAGTACTTC. Translating it yields CASSHTVQGSYEQYF.